One and the same sample provided the 4 T cell receptor beta chains below, sequenced in a study of STAT5B mutations in CD4+ large granular lymphocyte leukemia. Data came from immunoSEQ multiplex PCR; TCRdb stores just in-frame clones and leaves some out. The table shows over 30,000 clones, with 80% to 90% occurring only once. The sequenced sample was CD4+ T cells from blood buffy coats. These TCRs come from a human donor in good health.

V gene TRBV28 combines with J gene TRBJ2-1; TRBD1 might be the D (6 bases). The CDR3 sequence is 17 residues long. Between the trimmed V and J ends, which lost 8 bases and 0 bases, there was a span of 20 bases. Germline V lookup: CDR1 MDHEN, CDR2 SYDVKM. The CDR3 loop is CASCGGMTGSSYNEQFF. The CDR3 coding sequence is TGTGCCAGCTGTGGTGGAATGACAGGCAGCTCCTACAATGAGCAGTTCTTC.

The chain employs TRBV7-2 and TRBJ2-7, with 11 bases matching TRBD1. The CDR3 has 15 residues. Germline V gene data show CDR1 as SGHTA and CDR2 as FQGNSA. V shed 5 bases and J 3 bases; nucleotides not matched to a gene: 6. The CDR3 DNA reads TGTGCCAGCAGCCTGGGACAGGGGGTCCTCTACGAGCAGTACTTC. This gives the protein CASSLGQGVLYEQYF.

This chain links TRBV12-1 with TRBJ1-4; the DNA was not compared with TRBD1, the D call given in the table. TRBV12-1 is recorded as a pseudogene. The CDR3 runs to 15 residues. The DNA for the CDR3 is TGTGCCAGCAGACCCGGACAGGGCAGAGGTGAAAAACTGTTTTTT. Translation: CASRPGQGRGEKLFF.

The chain is built from TRBV5-4 and TRBJ2-6; TRBD1 or TRBD2 may be the D gene (5 bases each). Germline lookup yields CDR1 SGHNT and CDR2 YYREEE (reference sequence). V was clipped by 4 bases and J by 0 bases, with 17 bases between them. This CDR3 spans 18 amino acids. The DNA for the CDR3 is TGTGCCAGCAGCGGAACCGGGACCGACATCTCTGGGGCCAACGTCCTGACTTTC. Residues: CASSGTGTDISGANVLTF.